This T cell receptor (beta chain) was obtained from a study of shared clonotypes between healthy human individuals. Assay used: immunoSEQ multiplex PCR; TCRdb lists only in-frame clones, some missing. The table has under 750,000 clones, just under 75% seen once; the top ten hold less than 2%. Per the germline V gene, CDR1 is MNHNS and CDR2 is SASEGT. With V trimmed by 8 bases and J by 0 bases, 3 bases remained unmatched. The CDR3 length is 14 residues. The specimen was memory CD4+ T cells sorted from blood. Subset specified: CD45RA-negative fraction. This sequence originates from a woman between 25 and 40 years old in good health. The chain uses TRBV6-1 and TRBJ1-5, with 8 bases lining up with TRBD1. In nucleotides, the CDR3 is TGTGCCAGCGGGACAGGCCTTAGCAATCAGCCCCAGCATTTT. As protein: CASGTGLSNQPQHF.